The T cell receptor beta chain described here comes from a study of response to subunit inactivated influenza vaccine. Study-wide points: It was suggested by the authors that few new T cells are recruited by each seasonal influenza vaccination.

From the RT-PCR reads, TCRdb called clonotypes with MiXCR, one entry per CDR3 protein. The sample shows 450,000 to 600,000 distinct CDR3 sequences, under 8.5% of them seen only once. The sample holds many counts of this clonotype. No antigen is known for it. The ends were cut back, 2 bases at V and 3 bases at J, with 13 bases in the middle. The CDR3 has 15 residues. The germline CDR1 and CDR2 sequences are MNHEY and SVGAGI. The chain uses TRBV6-5 and TRBJ2-5, with D tentatively TRBD2 (7 bases). The source material was PBMCs from blood, sampled around 25 months after vaccination. The clonotype originates from a man in his fifties or sixties who received an inactivated influenza vaccine. In DNA, the CDR3 is TGTGCCAGCAGTTACGGCGGGGGCCAGAAAGAGACCCAGTACTTC. Amino acid sequence: CASSYGGGQKETQYF.